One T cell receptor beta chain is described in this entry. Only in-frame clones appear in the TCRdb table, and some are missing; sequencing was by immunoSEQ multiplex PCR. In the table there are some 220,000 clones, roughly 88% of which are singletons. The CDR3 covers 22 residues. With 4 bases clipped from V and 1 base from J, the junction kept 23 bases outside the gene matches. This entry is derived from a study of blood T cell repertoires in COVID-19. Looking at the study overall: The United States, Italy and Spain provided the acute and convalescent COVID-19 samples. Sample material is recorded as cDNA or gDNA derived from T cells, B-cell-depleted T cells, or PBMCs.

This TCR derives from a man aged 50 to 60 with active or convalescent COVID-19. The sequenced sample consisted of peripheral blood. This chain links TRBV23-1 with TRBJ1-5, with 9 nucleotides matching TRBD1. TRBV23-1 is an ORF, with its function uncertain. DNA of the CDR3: TGCGCCAGCAGTCCCCTCCCACACAGGGGGCGCAGTGGTGTTTTAAGCAATCAGCCCCAGCATTTT. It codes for CASSPLPHRGRSGVLSNQPQHF.